This T cell receptor beta chain was identified in a study of regulatory T cells in long-lasting Graves disease. General study points: Compared with new cases, persistent Graves' patients showed reduced TCR diversity.

V was trimmed by 5 bases and J by 11 bases, leaving 12 bases between them. Germline CDR1 is SGHAT and CDR2 is FQNNGV. The CDR3 runs 11 residues. On this clonotype: Its target is not known.

Specified time point: newly diagnosed GD, antithyroid drugs for less than 3 months. PBMCs were the source of the RNA used for TCR sequencing. Patients of an endocrinology department in Xi'an, China, were included. TCR beta libraries were built with iRepertoire HTBI primers and Arm-PCR of CDR3 regions. TCRdb fed the multiplex PCR reads into MiXCR, producing one record per CDR3 protein. The sample consists of around 500,000 distinct CDR3 sequences, 15% to 20% of them appearing once. In addition, the sample was reused for a study of T cells in Graves' hyperthyroidism and ophthalmopathy.

The chain couples TRBV11-2 to TRBJ1-1; D is unclear. The source material was peripheral blood mononuclear cells (PBMCs), sampled at new diagnosis, from a patient treated with antithyroid drugs. The TCR comes from a woman in her forties or fifties with Graves disease. DNA of the CDR3: TGTGCCAGCAGCCCGGCGGGGTCTGCTTTCTTT. Translation: CASSPAGSAFF.